One and the same sample provided the 12 T cell receptor beta chains below, sequenced in a study of blood T cell repertoires in COVID-19. Method: immunoSEQ multiplex PCR; TCRdb's copy keeps in-frame clones and lacks some. The sample lists 130,000 to 150,000 clones, over 75% seen once, with 1.7% in the top ten. Sequenced: peripheral blood. The receptors derive from a woman in her fifties or sixties with acute or convalescent COVID-19.

This chain joins TRBV28 and TRBJ2-7, with D hard to call. The germline CDR1 and CDR2 sequences are MDHEN and SYDVKM. With 6 bases removed from V and 1 base from J, the gap between germline ends came to 10 bases. The CDR3 spans 13 residues. CDR3 nucleotide sequence: TGTGCCAGCAGCCGCGAGGCATCCTACGAGCAGTACTTC. This gives the protein CASSREASYEQYF.

The V and J genes are TRBV6-5 and TRBJ2-5; unclear D gene. Between the trimmed V and J ends, which lost 0 bases and 4 bases, there was a span of 6 bases. Germline V gene sequence: CDR1 MNHEY, CDR2 SVGAGI. The CDR3 is 13 amino acids. The CDR3, as DNA: TGTGCCAGCAGTTACTCTAGCCCAGAGACCCAGTACTTC. Its translation: CASSYSSPETQYF.

This chain uses TRBV4-2 with TRBJ1-5, with a possible D match to TRBD1 (6 bases). The germline V and J ends were trimmed by 3 bases and 7 bases, with 13 bases remaining between them. Germline values: CDR1 LGHNA, CDR2 YNFKEQ. The length of the CDR3 is 14 residues. The CDR3 DNA reads as TGTGCCAGCAGCCAGGAGACAGGCTTACAGCCCCAGCATTTT. This encodes CASSQETGLQPQHF.

The V and J genes are TRBV3-1 (or the pseudogene TRBV3-2) and TRBJ1-3; TRBD1 matches 7 bases. The CDR3 covers 16 residues. J gave up 0 bases and V 6 bases, and 8 bases lay outside the gene matches. From germline, CDR1 is LGHDT and CDR2 YNNKEL (reference sequence). The CDR3 DNA sequence: TGTGCCAGCAGGGAGACAGGGTCACACTCTGGAAACACCATATATTTT. Residues: CASRETGSHSGNTIYF.

This chain connects TRBV7-9 to TRBJ2-5; D remains unclear. Germline V gene data show CDR1 as SEHNR and CDR2 as FQNEAQ (reference sequence). V lost 5 bases and J lost 1, with 11 bases in between. The CDR3 loop spans 14 amino acids. This CDR3 is CASSLPLIQETQYF. In DNA form, the CDR3 reads TGTGCCAGCAGCCTACCGTTGATCCAAGAGACCCAGTACTTC.

This clone was picked up one time. The CDR3 reads CASSQNRGNEQFF. Written as DNA, the CDR3 is TGTGCCAGCAGCCAAAACAGGGGAAATGAGCAGTTCTTC. J is TRBJ2-1 and V is TRBV3-1 (or the pseudogene TRBV3-2), with 7 bases fitting TRBD1. The CDR3 consists of 13 residues. Germline CDR1 reads LGHDT; CDR2 reads YNNKEL (reference sequence). With 2 bases clipped from V and 7 bases from J, the junction kept 2 bases outside the gene matches.

This chain connects TRBV19 to TRBJ1-5, with 7 nucleotides matching TRBD1. The CDR3 is 14 amino acids. The J segment lost 7 bases and the V segment lost 5 bases, leaving 8 bases of the junction unmatched. CDR1 and CDR2 (germline): LNHDA, SQIVND (reference sequence). This chain's CDR3 is CASSLKGARQPQHF. The CDR3 DNA follows: TGTGCCAGTAGTCTAAAGGGGGCCCGGCAGCCCCAGCATTTT.

The chain has TRBV12-2 and TRBJ2-3; the table's D call, TRBD2, has no DNA check behind it. TRBV12-2 counts as a pseudogene. This CDR3 has 17 residues. The CDR3 region is CASRSGTSGGFTDTQYF. CDR3 coding DNA: TGTGCAAGTCGCTCCGGGACTAGCGGGGGGTTTACAGATACGCAGTATTTT.

On this clone itself: Other DNA sequences in this sample translate to the same CDR3. This sequence joins TRBV7-8 and TRBJ2-2; 8 bases match TRBD2. The CDR3 is made up of 14 amino acids. With V trimmed by 7 bases and J by 2 bases, 3 bases remained unmatched. Germline V gene sequence: CDR1 SGHVS, CDR2 FQNEAQ. The CDR3 nucleotides are TGTGCCAGCAAAGCGGGGGCAAACACCGGGGAGCTGTTTTTT. It codes for CASKAGANTGELFF.

This chain connects TRBV10-3 to TRBJ1-1, with D perhaps matching TRBD1 (5 bases). The CDR3 has 13 residues. Deletions cut 6 bases from V and 1 base from J, with 9 bases between. Germline CDR1 and CDR2: ENHRY and SYGVKD. DNA of the CDR3: TGTGCCATCAGAACCACAGGGAACACTGAAGCTTTCTTT. Encoded protein: CAIRTTGNTEAFF.

The genes are TRBV12-5 and TRBJ1-5; the D gene is possibly TRBD1 (6 bases). The CDR3 contains 16 residues. Germline V gene sequence: CDR1 LGHNT, CDR2 FRNRAP. Trimming pared 5 bases from V and 2 bases from J, leaving 16 bases between. The CDR3 bases are TGTGCTAGTGGTCCCCCAGGGGCGACGGGCAATCAGCCCCAGCATTTT. This codes for CASGPPGATGNQPQHF.

This sequence joins TRBV19 and TRBJ1-1, with D unclear. Germline-derived CDR1 and CDR2 are LNHDA and SQIVND (reference sequence). The germline V and J ends were trimmed by 7 bases and 0 bases, with 12 bases remaining between them. The CDR3 covers 14 residues. The CDR3 loop is CASIGLSMNTEAFF. The DNA for the CDR3 is TGTGCCAGTATCGGACTGTCCATGAACACTGAAGCTTTCTTT.